The 18 T cell receptor beta chains below were found in one sample sequenced in a study of cytomegalovirus exposure and HLA in healthy donors. Both 60 Vbeta primers and 13 Jbeta primers went into the PCR. Sequencing used immunoSEQ multiplex PCR; TCRdb keeps in-frame clones, though not all of them. The profile shows 180,000 or so clones, about 9% of them singletons. The source material was PBMCs. These receptors were collected from a woman aged 25 to 45 in good health and CMV-seropositive.

This clone was seen a handful of times. V usage is TRBV7-9 and J usage is TRBJ1-2; 8 nucleotides match TRBD1. The V gene's germline CDR1 is SEHNR and CDR2 FQNEAQ (reference sequence). With V trimmed by 4 bases and J by 0 bases, 7 bases remained unmatched. This CDR3 comprises 16 residues. The CDR3 loop is CASSSPDRVANYGYTF. The CDR3 DNA reads as TGTGCCAGCAGCTCCCCGGACAGGGTCGCTAACTATGGCTACACCTTC.

The genes are TRBV27 and TRBJ2-4, with 8 bases matching TRBD1. The V gene end was trimmed by 6 bases and the J gene end by 1 base; junction bases not matched to a gene: 14. The V gene's germline CDR1 is MNHEY and CDR2 SMNVEV (reference sequence). CDR3 length: 18 amino acids. The CDR3 sequence is CASRSQQGELGAKNIQYF. For the CDR3, the DNA is TGTGCCAGCAGATCCCAACAGGGGGAGCTTGGGGCCAAAAACATTCAGTACTTC.

This chain uses TRBV7-9 with TRBJ2-7; TRBD2 matches at 11 bases. The CDR3 extends over 17 amino acids. J was trimmed by 5 bases and V by 0 bases; bases with no gene match: 9. Per germline, CDR1 SEHNR and CDR2 FQNEAQ (reference sequence). This chain's CDR3 is CASSLALTSGIADEQYF. Written as DNA, the CDR3 is TGTGCCAGCAGCTTAGCCTTGACTAGCGGGATAGCAGACGAGCAGTACTTC. The complete variable domain, with remaining parts taken from reference TRBV7-9 and TRBJ2-7, reads DTGVSQNPRHKITKRGQNVTFRCDPISEHNRLYWYRQTLGQGPEFLTYFQNEAQLEKSRLLSDRFSAERPKGSFSTLEIQRTEQGDSAMYLCASSLALTSGIADEQYFGPGTRLTVT.

The rearrangement uses TRBV5-1 and TRBJ2-3; D call uncertain. Germline V CDR1 and CDR2: SGHRS, YFSETQ. The V end was cut by 2 bases, the J end by 5 bases, with 15 bases between. The CDR3 runs 15 residues. The CDR3 reads CASSLSGHPGDTQYF. For the CDR3, the DNA is TGCGCCAGCAGCTTATCCGGCCACCCGGGAGATACGCAGTATTTT.

The gene calls are TRBV7-8 and TRBJ2-3; 13 positions agree with TRBD2. The CDR3 contains 15 residues. Per germline, CDR1 SGHVS and CDR2 FQNEAQ. V gave up 5 bases and J gave up 7 bases; unmatched junction bases: 6. CDR3: CASSRELAGGYTQYF. Written as DNA, the CDR3 is TGTGCCAGCAGCCGGGAACTAGCGGGAGGGTATACGCAGTATTTT.

This clone was detected only a few times. This chain joins TRBV19 and TRBJ1-1; tentatively, D is TRBD1 (6 bases). The V gene lost 1 base and the J gene lost 11 bases, with 11 bases spanning the gap. There are 12 residues in the CDR3. The germline CDR1 and CDR2 sequences are LNHDA and SQIVND (reference sequence). In nucleotides, the CDR3 is TGTGCCAGTAGTATAGGAGCAGGGGATGCTTTCTTT. Its protein product is CASSIGAGDAFF.

The V and J genes are TRBV28 and TRBJ1-2; weak D call: TRBD1 (5 bases). Germline-derived CDR1 and CDR2 are MDHEN and SYDVKM. Trimming cost V 5 bases and J 4 bases, with 14 bases left between them. There are 14 residues in the CDR3. The CDR3 DNA reads as TGTGCCAGCAGTACCCGATGGGGCCGCTATGGCTACACCTTC. This codes for CASSTRWGRYGYTF.

The chain recombines TRBV19 with TRBJ2-7; 7 positions match TRBD2. The germline V gene encodes CDR1 LNHDA and CDR2 SQIVND (reference sequence). This CDR3 comprises 15 residues. Losses at the gene ends were 5 bases for V and 4 bases for J; bases not matched to a gene: 11. The CDR3 spells CASSLLTQAGYEQYV. The CDR3 nucleotides are TGTGCCAGTAGTCTTTTAACGCAAGCGGGATACGAGCAGTACGTC.

The rearrangement uses TRBV10-3 and TRBJ2-1, with a weak D call TRBD1 (6 bases). The CDR3 contains 16 residues. Germline CDR1 reads ENHRY; CDR2 reads SYGVKD. The germline V and J ends were trimmed by 4 bases and 3 bases, with 16 bases remaining between them. The CDR3 nucleotides are TGTGCCATCAGTGCCGGATTAGGGGGACGCTACAATGAGCAGTTCTTC. Its translation is CAISAGLGGRYNEQFF.

This clone was counted between two and nine times. The CDR3 region is CASRDRLATSAGELFF. The CDR3 nucleotides read TGTGCCAGCAGGGACAGACTAGCAACGAGCGCCGGGGAGCTGTTTTTT. The V gene is TRBV11-2, the J gene TRBJ2-2, with a tentative D call TRBD2 (7 bases). This CDR3 region has 16 residues. Germline assignment: CDR1 SGHAT and CDR2 FQNNGV. Trimming took 6 bases from V and 6 from J, leaving 20 bases between them.

This clone has only a few counts. The chain joins TRBV6-5 to TRBJ2-7; 10 bases match TRBD1. Trimming at V came to 6 bases and at J to 3 bases, leaving 5 bases not matched to a gene. The CDR3 length is 14 residues. Germline V gene sequence: CDR1 MNHEY, CDR2 SVGAGI. The CDR3: CASRPGQGIYEQYF. The CDR3 coding sequence is TGTGCCAGCAGGCCGGGACAGGGGATCTACGAGCAGTACTTC.

This clone was found a few times. The CDR3 region is CASSIPGDGTYEQYF. CDR3 coding DNA: TGTGCCAGTAGTATCCCCGGGGATGGGACCTACGAGCAGTACTTC. The chain joins TRBV19 to TRBJ2-7; D is possibly TRBD2 (5 bases). The CDR3 totals 15 residues. Germline V gene data show CDR1 as LNHDA and CDR2 as SQIVND (reference sequence). The V end was cut by 3 bases, the J end by 2 bases, with 14 bases between.

Remarks on this clone: Germline is not matched at one junction end, which may reflect a read error. The CDR3 DNA sequence: TGTACCAGCAGGCATCCGGGGGACAGAATCACAGTCATAACTGGGGCCAACGTCCTGACTTTC. Protein sequence: CTSRHPGDRITVITGANVLTF. This sequence joins TRBV27 and TRBJ2-6, with TRBD1 as a possible D gene (7 bases). CDR3 length: 21 residues. The V gene's germline CDR1 is MNHEY and CDR2 SMNVEV (reference sequence).

The V gene is TRBV7-9, the J gene TRBJ2-2; 7 positions match TRBD2. The CDR3 is 16 amino acids. Trimming cost V 2 bases and J 3 bases; bases outside gene matches: 6. Per the germline V gene, CDR1 is SEHNR and CDR2 is FQNEAQ (reference sequence). The CDR3 loop reads CASSLFRGEDTGELFF. CDR3 nucleotides: TGTGCCAGCAGCTTATTTCGGGGGGAGGACACCGGGGAGCTGTTTTTT. Full variable domain (outside the CDR3, taken from reference TRBV7-9 and TRBJ2-2): DTGVSQNPRHKITKRGQNVTFRCDPISEHNRLYWYRQTLGQGPEFLTYFQNEAQLEKSRLLSDRFSAERPKGSFSTLEIQRTEQGDSAMYLCASSLFRGEDTGELFFGEGSRLTVL.

The chain uses TRBV7-2 and TRBJ2-7, with TRBD2 matching over 7 bases. The CDR3 is 11 amino acids. Losses at the gene ends were 4 bases for V and 9 bases for J; bases not matched to a gene: 3. Germline V gene data show CDR1 as SGHTA and CDR2 as FQGNSA. This CDR3 is CASSSSGGQYF. In nucleotides, the CDR3 is TGTGCCAGCAGCTCGTCGGGGGGGCAGTACTTC.

J is TRBJ2-3 and V is TRBV29-1; 8 bases align to TRBD1. Germline assignment: CDR1 SQVTM and CDR2 ANQGSEA. V gave up 7 bases and J gave up 1 base; unmatched junction bases: 19. This CDR3 comprises 18 residues. The CDR3 bases are TGCAGCGCACCATATTGGGACAGGTCTCTAGTGGGCACAGATACGCAGTATTTT. This codes for CSAPYWDRSLVGTDTQYF.

V gene TRBV9 combines with J gene TRBJ2-2; 14 nucleotides match TRBD2. The CDR3 contains 21 residues. Per the germline V gene, CDR1 is SGDLS and CDR2 is YYNGEE. With 3 bases clipped from V and 1 base from J, the junction kept 14 bases outside the gene matches. The CDR3 bases are TGTGCCAGCAGCGAGCCCCCCCCGGGACTAGCGGGAGCGCTGAACACCGGGGAGCTGTTTTTT. Translation gives CASSEPPPGLAGALNTGELFF.

The chain's CDR3 is CATRSQGRANEKLFF. The CDR3 nucleotides read TGTGCCACTCGATCACAGGGGCGGGCTAATGAAAAACTGTTTTTT. V is TRBV6-1 and J is TRBJ1-4, with 7 bases that match TRBD1. V lost 10 bases, J lost 3 bases, and 11 bases stayed unmatched. The germline gives CDR1 MNHNS, CDR2 SASEGT. The CDR3 runs to 15 residues.